Following are 11 T cell receptor beta chains from one sample sequenced in a study of T-cell reconstitution after alpha-beta-depleted transplantation in children. The authors prepared the TCRbeta library with unique molecular identifiers. TCRdb re-derived calls from the PCR reads in MiXCR, one entry per CDR3 protein. The sample has 120,000 to 150,000 distinct CDR3 sequences; about 9% are singletons. Sequencing used PBMCs, mostly from graft donor cells, obtained 180 days after TCRalphabeta/CD19-depleted stem cell transplant. These receptors were collected from a female patient aged 2 to 10 who had a stem cell transplant for congenital amegakaryocytic thrombocytopenia, so the T cells may come from the graft donor.

This clonotype has a count of ten or more. The chain combines TRBV30 with TRBJ2-1, with 11 bases matching TRBD2. CDR1 and CDR2 from the germline V gene are GTSNPN and SVGIG (reference sequence). V shed 2 bases, J shed 2 bases, and the junction held 8 bases outside the gene matches. This CDR3 is 17 amino acids long. The DNA of the CDR3 is TGTGCCTGGAGTTTACTAGCGGGAGTCTCACCCTACAATGAGCAGTTCTTC. It is translated as CAWSLLAGVSPYNEQFF. The full variable domain, in which reference TRBV30 and TRBJ2-1 provide the parts outside the CDR3, is SQTIHQWPATLVQPVGSPLSLECTVEGTSNPNLYWYRQAAGRGLQLLFYSVGIGQISSEVPQNLSASRPQDRQFILSSKKLLLSDSGFYLCAWSLLAGVSPYNEQFFGPGTRLTVL.

This clonotype was detected ten times or more. The chain carries TRBV20-1 and TRBJ1-1; unclear D gene. V lost 0 bases, J lost 0 bases, and 11 bases lay in between. Germline V gene sequence: CDR1 DFQATT, CDR2 SNEGSKA (reference sequence). This CDR3 has 15 residues. CDR3 DNA: TGCAGTGCTAGAGATCCTATAGAAATGAACACTGAAGCTTTCTTT. Amino acids: CSARDPIEMNTEAFF.

This chain joins TRBV4-1 and TRBJ2-2; TRBD1 matches at 8 bases. Germline-derived CDR1 and CDR2 are MGHRA and YSYEKL. The CDR3 has 17 amino acids. Unmatched junction bases numbered 5, after V lost 1 base and J lost 1 base. CDR3 DNA sequence: TGCGCCAGCAGCCAAGTCCAGGGGGCGCGGAACACCGGGGAGCTGTTTTTT. Amino acid sequence: CASSQVQGARNTGELFF.

The V and J genes are TRBV5-1 and TRBJ2-5; 8 bases align to TRBD1. In germline, CDR1 is SGHRS, CDR2 YFSETQ. J was trimmed by 2 bases and V by 4 bases; bases with no gene match: 7. The CDR3 runs 15 residues. CDR3 protein: CASSTRTGWQETQYF. The CDR3 coding sequence is TGCGCCAGCAGCACACGGACAGGGTGGCAAGAGACCCAGTACTTC.

This sequence joins TRBV3-1 and TRBJ1-4; D may be TRBD1 (5 bases). CDR1 LGHDT and CDR2 YNNKEL come from the germline V gene (reference sequence). The CDR3 extends over 15 amino acids. The ends were cut back, 0 bases at V and 2 bases at J, with 7 bases in the middle. This chain's CDR3 is CASSQEWGTNEKLFF. The CDR3 bases are TGTGCCAGCAGCCAAGAATGGGGGACTAATGAAAAACTGTTTTTT.

The chain joins TRBV9 to TRBJ2-7; 7 nucleotides match TRBD2. The CDR3 extends over 15 amino acids. With V trimmed by 5 bases and J by 2 bases, 10 bases remained unmatched. Germline lookup yields CDR1 SGDLS and CDR2 YYNGEE. CDR3 loop: CASSRSGRNAYEQYF. CDR3 nucleotides: TGTGCCAGCAGTCGTAGCGGGCGGAATGCCTACGAGCAGTACTTC.

Ten or more counts support this clonotype. The chain employs TRBV6-5 and TRBJ2-1; TRBD2 matches 10 bases. Losses at the gene ends were 6 bases for V and 3 bases for J; bases not matched to a gene: 8. CDR1 MNHEY and CDR2 SVGAGI come from the germline V gene. This CDR3 has 16 residues. The CDR3 DNA sequence: TGTGCCAGCAGGGTTTTTAGCGGGAGGAACTACAATGAGCAGTTCTTC. This encodes CASRVFSGRNYNEQFF.

The table lists this clonotype with many counts. J is TRBJ2-3 and V is TRBV27; 10 bases are a match to TRBD1. Looked up from germline, CDR1 is MNHEY and CDR2 is SMNVEV (reference sequence). V lost 4 bases and J lost 3; bases outside the gene matches: 1. The CDR3 length is 14 residues. The CDR3 DNA reads as TGTGCCAGCAGTTGGGGACAGGGGACAGATACGCAGTATTTT. Translated: CASSWGQGTDTQYF.

This rearrangement joins TRBV28 to TRBJ1-1, with 7 bases matching TRBD1. The germline CDR1 and CDR2 sequences are MDHEN and SYDVKM. The CDR3 totals 12 residues. Trimming at V came to 10 bases and at J to 10 bases, leaving 12 bases not matched to a gene. Here the CDR3 DNA reads TGTGCCACCTTTGACAGGGTAGAGGGAGCTTTCTTT. Amino acid sequence: CATFDRVEGAFF.

This clonotype appeared many times. The rearrangement joins TRBV28 to TRBJ2-5; a weak D match, TRBD2 (5 bases). CDR1 and CDR2 (germline): MDHEN, SYDVKM. V lost 5 bases, J lost 5 bases, and 12 bases lay in between. This CDR3 is built from 13 residues. The CDR3, as DNA: TGTGCCAGCAGTAACCGGAGGTTGGAGACCCAGTACTTC. Translated, it gives CASSNRRLETQYF. Drawing the rest from reference TRBV28 and TRBJ2-5, the complete variable domain is DVKVTQSSRYLVKRTGEKVFLECVQDMDHENMFWYRQDPGLGLRLIYFSYDVKMKEKGDIPEGYSVSREKKERFSLILESASTNQTSMYLCASSNRRLETQYFGPGTRLLVL.

Many counts were recorded for this clonotype. The rearrangement joins TRBV20-1 to TRBJ2-7, with 10 nucleotides matching TRBD2. The J segment lost 2 bases and the V segment lost 1 base, leaving 14 bases of the junction unmatched. There are 18 residues in the CDR3. Germline CDR1 is DFQATT and CDR2 is SNEGSKA (reference sequence). The CDR3 bases are TGCAGTGCTAGAGGGGCAGGTTATAGCGGGAGGACAGCCTACGAGCAGTACTTC. Its protein product is CSARGAGYSGRTAYEQYF.